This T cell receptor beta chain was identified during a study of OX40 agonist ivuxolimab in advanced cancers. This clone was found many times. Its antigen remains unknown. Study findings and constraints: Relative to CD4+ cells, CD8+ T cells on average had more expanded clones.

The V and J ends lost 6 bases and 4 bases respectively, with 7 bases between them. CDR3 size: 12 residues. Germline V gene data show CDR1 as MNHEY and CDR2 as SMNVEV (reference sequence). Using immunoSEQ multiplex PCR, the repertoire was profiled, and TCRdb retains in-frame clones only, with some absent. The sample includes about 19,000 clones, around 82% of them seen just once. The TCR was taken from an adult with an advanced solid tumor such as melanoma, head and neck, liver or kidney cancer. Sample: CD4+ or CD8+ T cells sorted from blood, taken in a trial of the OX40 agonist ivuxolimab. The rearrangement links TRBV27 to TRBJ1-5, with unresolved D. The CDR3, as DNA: TGTGCCAGCAGCGAGGGAAATCAGCCCCAGCATTTT. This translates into CASSEGNQPQHF.